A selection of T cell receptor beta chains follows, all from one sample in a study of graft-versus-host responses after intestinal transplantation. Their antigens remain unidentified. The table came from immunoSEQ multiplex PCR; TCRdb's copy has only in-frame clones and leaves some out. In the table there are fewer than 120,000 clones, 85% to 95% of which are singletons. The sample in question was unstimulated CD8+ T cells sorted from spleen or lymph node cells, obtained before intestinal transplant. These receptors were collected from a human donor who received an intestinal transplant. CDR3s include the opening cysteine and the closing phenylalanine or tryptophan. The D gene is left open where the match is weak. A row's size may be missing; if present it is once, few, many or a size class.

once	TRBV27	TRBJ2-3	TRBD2	CASSLVGGRAFISGSTDTQYF	TGTGCCAGCAGTTTAGTGGGCGGGAGGGCCTTTATCAGCGGCAGCACAGATACGCAGTATTTT
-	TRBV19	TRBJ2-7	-	CASSITPGGSYEQYF	TGTGCCAGTAGTATTACGCCCGGAGGGTCCTACGAGCAGTACTTC
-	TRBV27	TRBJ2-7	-	CASSYRGSDEQYF	TGTGCCAGCAGTTATCGGGGGTCGGACGAGCAGTACTTC
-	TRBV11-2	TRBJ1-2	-	CASSLDPGEVRYYGYTF	TGTGCCAGCAGCTTAGATCCAGGGGAAGTGAGGTACTATGGCTACACCTTC
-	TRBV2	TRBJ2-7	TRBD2	CASKPSGRGVSYEQYF	TGTGCCAGCAAGCCTAGCGGGAGAGGGGTATCCTACGAGCAGTACTTC
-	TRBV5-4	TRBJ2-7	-	CASSPGSYEQYF	TGTGCCAGCAGCCCGGGGTCCTACGAGCAGTACTTC
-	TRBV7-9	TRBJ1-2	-	CASSSLWEDGSYGYTF	TGTGCCAGCAGCTCTTTATGGGAGGACGGAAGCTATGGCTACACCTTC
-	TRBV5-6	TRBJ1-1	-	CASSLVTLNTEAFF	TGTGCCAGCAGCTTGGTGACACTGAACACTGAAGCTTTCTTT
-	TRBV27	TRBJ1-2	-	CASSFTGSSNYGYTF	TGTGCCAGCAGTTTCACGGGGTCCTCTAACTATGGCTACACCTTC
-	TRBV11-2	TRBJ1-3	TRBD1	CASSLYYPGQRFSGNTIYF	TGTGCCAGCAGCTTATATTATCCGGGACAGAGATTCTCTGGAAACACCATATATTTT
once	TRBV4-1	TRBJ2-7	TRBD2	CASSATSGGSYEQYF	TGCGCCAGCAGCGCAACTAGCGGGGGGTCCTACGAGCAGTACTTC
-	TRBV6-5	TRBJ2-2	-	CASSSTGSTGELFF	TGTGCCAGCAGTTCCACGGGATCTACCGGGGAGCTGTTTTTT
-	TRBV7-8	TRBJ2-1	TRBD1	CASSSPIKGDRGYNEQFF	TGTGCCAGCAGCTCACCAATTAAGGGGGACAGGGGCTACAATGAGCAGTTCTTC
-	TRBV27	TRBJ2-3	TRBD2	CASRLAGGADTQYF	TGTGCCAGCAGATTAGCGGGAGGTGCAGATACGCAGTATTTT
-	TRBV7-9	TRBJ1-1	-	CASSRAGAEAFF	TGTGCCAGCAGCCGGGCGGGCGCTGAAGCTTTCTTT
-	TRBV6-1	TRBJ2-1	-	CASSEISGWDNEQFF	TGTGCCAGCAGTGAAATTTCGGGGTGGGACAATGAGCAGTTCTTC
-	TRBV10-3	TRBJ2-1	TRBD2	CAISEVGSGINNEQFF	TGTGCCATCAGTGAGGTGGGTAGCGGGATTAACAATGAGCAGTTCTTC
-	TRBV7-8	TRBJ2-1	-	CASSLVGAAASFF	TGTGCCAGCAGCTTAGTTGGGGCGGCAGCCTCGTTCTTC
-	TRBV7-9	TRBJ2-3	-	CASKTGRVPDTQYF	TGTGCCAGTAAGACGGGACGTGTCCCAGATACGCAGTATTTT
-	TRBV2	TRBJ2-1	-	CASSGTGSYNEQFF	TGTGCCAGCTCTGGGACCGGCTCCTACAATGAGCAGTTCTTC
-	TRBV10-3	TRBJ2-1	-	CAITNIITFSSYNEQFF	TGTGCCATCACTAATATTATAACTTTCTCCTCCTACAATGAGCAGTTCTTC
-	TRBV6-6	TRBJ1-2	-	CASSYSPPALLYGYTF	TGTGCCAGCAGTTACTCGCCCCCAGCCCTCCTCTATGGCTACACCTTC
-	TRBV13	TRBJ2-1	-	CASSLAVSSYNEQFF	TGTGCCAGCAGCTTAGCGGTAAGCTCCTACAATGAGCAGTTCTTC
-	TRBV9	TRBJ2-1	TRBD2	CASSPLFGTRWDEQFF	TGTGCCAGCAGCCCACTATTCGGGACTAGATGGGATGAGCAGTTCTTC
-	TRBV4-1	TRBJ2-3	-	CASSQDLSTDTQYF	TGCGCCAGCAGCCAAGATCTGAGCACAGATACGCAGTATTTT
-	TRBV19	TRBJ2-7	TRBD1	CASSGRQGSSYEQYF	TGTGCCAGTAGTGGCCGACAGGGAAGTAGCTACGAGCAGTACTTC
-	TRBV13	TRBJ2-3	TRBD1	CASTPGGDGGQGADTQYF	TGTGCCAGCACCCCCGGGGGCGACGGGGGACAGGGGGCAGATACGCAGTATTTT
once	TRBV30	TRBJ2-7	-	CAWSWVSYEQYF	TGTGCCTGGAGTTGGGTCTCCTACGAGCAGTACTTC
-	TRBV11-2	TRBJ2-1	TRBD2	CASSLVASGRADEQFF	TGTGCCAGCAGCTTAGTAGCCAGCGGGAGGGCTGATGAGCAGTTCTTC
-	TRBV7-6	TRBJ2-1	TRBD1	CASSKTGGSYNEQFF	TGTGCCAGCAGCAAGACAGGGGGCTCATACAATGAGCAGTTCTTC
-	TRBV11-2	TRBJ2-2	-	CASSPRAGTTGELFF	TGTGCCAGCAGCCCCCGGGCAGGGACCACCGGGGAGCTGTTTTTT
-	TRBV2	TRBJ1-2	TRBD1	CASTRTGRLATNYGYTF	TGTGCCAGCACCAGGACAGGCCGACTAGCTACGAACTATGGCTACACCTTC
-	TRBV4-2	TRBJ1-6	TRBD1	CASSSRQGIGSPLHF	TGTGCCAGCAGCTCCCGACAGGGGATCGGCTCACCCCTCCACTTT
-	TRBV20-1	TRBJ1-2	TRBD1	CSSTGEGYTF	TGCAGTTCAACAGGGGAGGGCTACACCTTC
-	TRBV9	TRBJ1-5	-	CASSAGGGSQPQHF	TGTGCCAGCAGCGCCGGTGGGGGGAGTCAGCCCCAGCATTTT
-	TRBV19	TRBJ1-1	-	CASSFGTPNTEAFF	TGTGCCAGTAGTTTCGGGACTCCTAACACTGAAGCTTTCTTT
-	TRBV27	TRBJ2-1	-	CASSFTSTGNEQFF	TGTGCCAGCAGTTTCACTAGTACGGGCAATGAGCAGTTCTTC
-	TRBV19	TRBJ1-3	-	CASTLGGAVNTIYF	TGTGCCAGTACATTGGGGGGCGCAGTAAACACCATATATTTT